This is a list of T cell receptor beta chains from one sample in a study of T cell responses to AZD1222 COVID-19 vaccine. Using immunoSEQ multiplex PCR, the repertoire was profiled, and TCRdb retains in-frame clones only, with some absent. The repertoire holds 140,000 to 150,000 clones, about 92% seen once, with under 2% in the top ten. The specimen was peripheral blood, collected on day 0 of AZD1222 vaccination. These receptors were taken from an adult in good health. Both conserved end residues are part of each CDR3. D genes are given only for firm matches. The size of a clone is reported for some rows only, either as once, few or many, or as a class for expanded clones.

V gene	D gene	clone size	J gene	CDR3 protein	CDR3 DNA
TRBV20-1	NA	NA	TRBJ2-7	CSASLGRGSYEQYF	TGCAGTGCTAGTTTGGGCAGGGGATCCTACGAGCAGTACTTC
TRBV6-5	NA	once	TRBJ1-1	CASIKNTEAFF	TGTGCCAGCATCAAGAACACTGAAGCTTTCTTT
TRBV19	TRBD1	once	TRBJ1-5	CASWDSPGNQPQHF	TGTGCCAGCTGGGACAGCCCGGGCAATCAGCCCCAGCATTTT
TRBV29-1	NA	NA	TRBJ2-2	CSVVRGTTGELFF	TGCAGCGTTGTCCGGGGTACGACCGGGGAGCTGTTTTTT
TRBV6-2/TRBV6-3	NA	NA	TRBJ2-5	CASSYRGPRGETQYF	TGTGCCAGCAGTTACCGGGGGCCGCGGGGGGAGACCCAGTACTTC
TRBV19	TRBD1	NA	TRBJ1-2	CASSVRDRGIVGYTF	TGTGCCAGTAGTGTCCGGGACAGGGGTATTGTTGGCTACACCTTC
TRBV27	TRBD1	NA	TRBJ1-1	CASSFQGALTEAFF	TGTGCCAGCAGTTTTCAGGGGGCACTCACTGAAGCTTTCTTT
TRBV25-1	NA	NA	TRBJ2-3	CASSGPGTDTQYF	TGTGCCAGCAGTGGCCCCGGCACAGATACGCAGTATTTT
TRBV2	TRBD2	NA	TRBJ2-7	CASRAGTSGREGLYEQYF	TGTGCCAGCAGAGCCGGGACTAGCGGGAGGGAAGGCCTCTACGAGCAGTACTTC
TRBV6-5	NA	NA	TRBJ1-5	CASSRFRGENQPQHF	TGTGCCAGCAGCCGGTTCCGAGGTGAGAATCAGCCCCAGCATTTT
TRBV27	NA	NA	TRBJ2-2	CASSPTNTGELFF	TGTGCCAGCAGTCCCACGAACACCGGGGAGCTGTTTTTT
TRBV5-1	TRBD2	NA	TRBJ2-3	CASSRGLAAQDTQYF	TGCGCCAGCAGTCGGGGACTAGCGGCACAGGATACGCAGTATTTT
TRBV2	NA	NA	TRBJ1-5	CASKGQLSENQPQHF	TGTGCCAGCAAGGGGCAGCTCTCGGAAAATCAGCCCCAGCATTTT
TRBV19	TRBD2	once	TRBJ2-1	CASSIPGTSGNYEQFF	TGTGCCAGTAGTATACCTGGGACTAGCGGGAACTATGAGCAGTTCTTC
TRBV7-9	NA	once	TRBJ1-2	CASSPLGDPYGYTF	TGTGCCAGCAGCCCCCTGGGGGACCCCTATGGCTACACCTTC
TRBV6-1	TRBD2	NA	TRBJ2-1	CASSESWTSGREQFF	TGTGCCAGCAGTGAAAGCTGGACTAGCGGGAGGGAGCAGTTCTTC
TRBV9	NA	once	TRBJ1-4	CASSVGTGTNEKLFF	TGTGCCAGCAGCGTAGGGACTGGAACTAATGAAAAACTGTTTTTT
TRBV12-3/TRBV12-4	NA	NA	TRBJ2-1	CASSLRDEQFF	TGTGCCAGCAGTTTGAGGGATGAGCAGTTCTTC
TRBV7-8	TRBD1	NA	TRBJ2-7	CASSSRTGIYEQYF	TGTGCCAGCAGCTCGAGGACAGGGATCTACGAGCAGTACTTC
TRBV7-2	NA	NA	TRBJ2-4	CASSLFGVAKNIQYF	TGTGCCAGCAGCTTATTCGGAGTAGCCAAAAACATTCAGTACTTC
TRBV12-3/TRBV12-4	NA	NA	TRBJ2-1	CASRRGSGYEQFF	TGTGCCAGCCGCAGGGGTAGCGGGTATGAGCAGTTCTTC
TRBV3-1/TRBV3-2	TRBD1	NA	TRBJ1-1	CASRGRQGSNTEAFF	TGTGCCAGCCGCGGAAGACAGGGTTCGAACACTGAAGCTTTCTTT
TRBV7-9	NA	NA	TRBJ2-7	CASSSINSYEQYF	TGTGCCAGCAGCTCAATAAACTCCTACGAGCAGTACTTC
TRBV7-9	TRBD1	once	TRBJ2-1	CASSFGTGRGDEQFF	TGTGCCAGCAGCTTCGGGACAGGGCGGGGAGATGAGCAGTTCTTC
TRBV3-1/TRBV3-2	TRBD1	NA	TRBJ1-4	CASSQEPDRDLFF	TGTGCCAGCAGCCAAGAACCGGACAGGGACTTGTTTTTT
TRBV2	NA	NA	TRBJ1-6	CASKDVDSYNSPLHF	TGTGCCAGCAAAGATGTGGACTCCTATAATTCACCCCTCCACTTT
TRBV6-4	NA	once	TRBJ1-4	CASSDLTVGELEATNEKLFF	TGTGCCAGCAGTGACCTTACAGTTGGGGAACTGGAGGCAACTAATGAAAAACTGTTTTTT
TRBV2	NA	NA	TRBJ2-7	CASRGDLGEQYF	TGTGCCAGCAGGGGGGACTTGGGCGAGCAGTACTTC
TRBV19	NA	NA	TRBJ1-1	CASSQGGGGTEAFF	TGTGCCAGTAGCCAAGGGGGGGGAGGCACTGAAGCTTTCTTT
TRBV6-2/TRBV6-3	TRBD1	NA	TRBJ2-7	CASSNHRGLNEQYF	TGTGCCAGCAGTAACCACAGGGGTTTAAACGAGCAGTACTTC
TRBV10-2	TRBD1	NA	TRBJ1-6	CASTSTGRKDSPLHF	TGCGCCAGCACTTCGACAGGGAGGAAAGACTCACCCCTCCACTTT
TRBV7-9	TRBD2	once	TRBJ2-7	CASSSSYQRGVRNEQYF	TGTGCCAGCAGCTCGAGTTATCAGCGGGGGGTGAGAAACGAGCAGTACTTC
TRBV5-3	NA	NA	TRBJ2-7	CARSLSQQWHF	TGTGCCAGAAGCTTGAGTCAACAGTGGCACTTC
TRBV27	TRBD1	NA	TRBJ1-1	CASSATGGSTEAFF	TGTGCCAGCAGTGCAACAGGGGGGAGCACTGAAGCTTTCTTT
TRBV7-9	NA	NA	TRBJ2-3	CASSLAPPRETDTQYF	TGTGCCAGCAGCTTAGCCCCCCCTAGGGAAACAGATACGCAGTATTTT
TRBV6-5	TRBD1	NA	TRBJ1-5	CASRLDRGEQPQHF	TGTGCCAGCAGACTAGACAGGGGAGAACAGCCCCAGCATTTT
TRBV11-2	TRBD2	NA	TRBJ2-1	CASSLRTSAYNEQFF	TGTGCCAGCAGCTTGAGGACTAGCGCATACAATGAGCAGTTCTTC
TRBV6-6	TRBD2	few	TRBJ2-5	CASSYSWGGLETQYF	TGTGCCAGCAGTTACTCGTGGGGGGGGTTGGAGACCCAGTACTTC
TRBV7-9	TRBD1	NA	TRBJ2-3	CASSPKGAPSTDTQYF	TGTGCCAGCAGCCCAAAGGGGGCCCCAAGCACAGATACGCAGTATTTT
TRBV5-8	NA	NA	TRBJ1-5	CASSLWQGNQPQHF	TGTGCCAGCAGCTTGTGGCAGGGTAATCAGCCCCAGCATTTT